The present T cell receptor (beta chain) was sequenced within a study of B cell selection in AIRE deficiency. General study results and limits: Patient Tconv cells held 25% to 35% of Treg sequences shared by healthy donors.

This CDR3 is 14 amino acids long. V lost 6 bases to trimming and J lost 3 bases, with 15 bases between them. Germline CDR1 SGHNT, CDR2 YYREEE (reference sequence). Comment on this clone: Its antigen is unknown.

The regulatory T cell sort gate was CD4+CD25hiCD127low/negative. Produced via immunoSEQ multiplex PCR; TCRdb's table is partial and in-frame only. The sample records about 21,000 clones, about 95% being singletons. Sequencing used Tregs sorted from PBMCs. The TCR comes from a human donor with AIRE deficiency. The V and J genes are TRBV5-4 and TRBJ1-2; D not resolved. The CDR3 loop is CASTFDVRDYGYTF. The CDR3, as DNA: TGTGCCAGCACCTTTGACGTTAGGGACTATGGCTACACCTTC.